These T cell receptor beta chains were read from a single sample in a study of OX40 agonist ivuxolimab in advanced cancers. Profiling relied on immunoSEQ multiplex PCR, and the TCRdb table lists in-frame clones only, not all of them. The sample records 90,000 to 120,000 clones, 75% to 95% being singletons. The sample in question was CD4+ or CD8+ T cells sorted from blood, obtained in a trial of the OX40 agonist ivuxolimab. The receptors derive from an adult with an advanced solid tumor such as melanoma, head and neck, liver or kidney cancer. The CDR3 runs from the conserved cysteine through the conserved F or W. The D gene is left open where the match is weak. Clone size appears in some rows only: once, few, many, or a class for an expanded clone.

CDR3,DNA,V,D,size,J
CASSHTPNTGELFF,TGTGCCAGCAGCCACACACCGAACACCGGGGAGCTGTTTTTT,TRBV5-6,-,-,TRBJ2-2
CASSPTAYNEKLFF,TGCGCCAGCAGCCCGACAGCCTATAATGAAAAACTGTTTTTT,TRBV4-1,-,-,TRBJ1-4
CASSRLGQGYYEQYF,TGTGCCAGCAGCCGACTCGGACAGGGGTACTACGAGCAGTACTTC,TRBV9,TRBD1,-,TRBJ2-7
CASSFDQETQYF,TGTGCCAGCAGTTTTGATCAAGAGACCCAGTACTTC,TRBV27,-,-,TRBJ2-5
CASSVRDRPNEKLFF,TGTGCCAGCAGCGTCCGGGACAGACCAAATGAAAAACTGTTTTTT,TRBV9,TRBD1,-,TRBJ1-4
CATSRPPRQPGELFF,TGTGCCACCAGCAGACCCCCGCGGCAGCCAGGGGAGCTGTTTTTT,TRBV15,-,-,TRBJ2-2
CASSWGSGTDTQYF,TGTGCCAGCAGCTGGGGGTCGGGCACAGATACGCAGTATTTT,TRBV11-3,-,-,TRBJ2-3
CASGGTVSYEQYF,TGTGCTAGTGGTGGGACAGTCTCCTACGAGCAGTACTTC,TRBV12-5,TRBD1,-,TRBJ2-7
CASSPTDRVYTEAFF,TGTGCCAGCTCACCAACGGACAGGGTGTACACTGAAGCTTTCTTT,TRBV18,TRBD1,-,TRBJ1-1
CAISESRDRLYNEQFF,TGTGCCATCAGTGAGTCCAGGGACAGATTATACAATGAGCAGTTCTTC,TRBV10-3,TRBD1,-,TRBJ2-1
CASRGGLAGELFF,TGTGCCAGCAGAGGGGGCCTCGCCGGGGAGCTGTTTTTT,TRBV9,TRBD1,-,TRBJ2-2
CASSEFPGEKLFF,TGTGCCAGCAGTGAATTTCCGGGTGAAAAACTGTTTTTT,TRBV2,-,-,TRBJ1-4
CASSWVQGLETQYF,TGTGCCAGCAGTTGGGTACAGGGATTAGAGACCCAGTACTTC,TRBV28,-,-,TRBJ2-5
CAWRGGIGNTIYF,TGTGCCTGGAGAGGGGGTATCGGAAACACCATATATTTT,TRBV30,-,once,TRBJ1-3
CASSPRQGGGHEQYF,TGTGCCAGCTCACCACGCCAGGGGGGGGGCCACGAGCAGTACTTC,TRBV18,-,-,TRBJ2-7
CASNRAGAHNEQFF,TGTGCCAGCAATAGAGCGGGAGCCCACAATGAGCAGTTCTTC,TRBV28,TRBD2,-,TRBJ2-1
CASSLAGGETQYF,TGTGCCAGCAGCTTAGCGGGTGGGGAGACCCAGTACTTC,TRBV7-9,-,-,TRBJ2-5
CASRLAGVETQYF,TGTGCCAGCAGACTAGCGGGAGTAGAGACCCAGTACTTC,TRBV28,TRBD2,-,TRBJ2-5
CASKWAIGWQYF,TGTGCCAGCAAGTGGGCAATTGGATGGCAGTACTTC,TRBV6-1,-,once,TRBJ2-7
CASSYSAVSTDTQYF,TGTGCCAGCAGTTACTCCGCGGTTAGCACAGATACGCAGTATTTT,TRBV6-5,-,-,TRBJ2-3
CASSNPSGYSQPQHF,TGTGCCAGCAGTAACCCGTCGGGGTACAGTCAGCCCCAGCATTTT,TRBV28,-,-,TRBJ1-5
CATEMTDTQYF,TGTGCGACCGAGATGACAGATACGCAGTATTTT,TRBV28,-,-,TRBJ2-3
CASSLLGELFF,TGTGCCAGCAGTTTACTTGGGGAGCTGTTTTTT,TRBV27,-,-,TRBJ2-2
CASSSSRGPSGANVLTF,TGTGCCAGCAGCTCCTCCAGGGGCCCCTCTGGGGCCAACGTCCTGACTTTC,TRBV27,-,-,TRBJ2-6
CAWSVTGLSSGANVLTF,TGTGCCTGGAGTGTAACGGGGCTGAGCTCTGGGGCCAACGTCCTGACTTTC,TRBV30,-,-,TRBJ2-6
CSVAGTGRNQPQHF,TGCAGCGTCGCCGGGACAGGGAGAAATCAGCCCCAGCATTTT,TRBV29-1,TRBD1,-,TRBJ1-5
CASSIRETQYF,TGTGCCAGCAGTATCCGGGAGACCCAGTACTTC,TRBV7-2,-,-,TRBJ2-5
CSVGLLGPRGAGELFF,TGCAGCGTCGGCCTTTTGGGGCCTCGGGGGGCCGGGGAGCTGTTTTTT,TRBV29-1,TRBD2,-,TRBJ2-2
CASNTGLAGGKQFF,TGTGCCAGCAACACCGGACTAGCGGGAGGGAAGCAGTTCTTC,TRBV28,TRBD2,-,TRBJ2-1
CATSSDRGVVRTF,TGTGCCACCAGCAGCGACAGGGGTGTAGTGAGGACCTTC,TRBV15,TRBD1,-,TRBJ1-2
CATSPPPEDGQAEGKLFF,TGTGCCACCAGCCCCCCCCCGGAGGATGGACAGGCTGAGGGAAAACTGTTTTTT,TRBV15,TRBD1,-,TRBJ1-4
CAGSYSGGTPSYEQYF,TGTGCCGGCAGTTACTCCGGGGGTACACCTTCCTACGAGCAGTACTTC,TRBV6-5,-,-,TRBJ2-7
CASGAGGFSWEQYF,TGTGCCAGCGGGGCCGGGGGTTTCTCTTGGGAGCAGTACTTC,TRBV6-6,-,-,TRBJ2-7
CASSVGGVPYEQYF,TGTGCCAGCAGTGTAGGAGGGGTCCCCTACGAGCAGTACTTC,TRBV6-1,-,-,TRBJ2-7
CASNQRVADTQYF,TGTGCCAGTAATCAGCGGGTGGCAGATACGCAGTATTTT,TRBV19,-,-,TRBJ2-3
CAVEGPMADTQYF,TGTGCCGTAGAGGGCCCTATGGCAGATACGCAGTATTTT,TRBV19,-,-,TRBJ2-3
CASSQFHGSTNEKLFF,TGTGCCAGCAGCCAATTTCACGGGTCAACTAATGAAAAACTGTTTTTT,TRBV16,-,-,TRBJ1-4
CASSSGLAGVQQETQYF,TGTGCCAGCAGCTCGGGACTAGCGGGAGTTCAACAAGAGACCCAGTACTTC,TRBV7-6,TRBD2,-,TRBJ2-5
CASSLRAGNTIYF,TGTGCCAGCAGTTTGAGAGCTGGAAACACCATATATTTT,TRBV28,-,-,TRBJ1-3
CASSQEGQGRSPLHF,TGCGCCAGCAGCCAAGAGGGACAGGGTCGATCACCCCTCCACTTT,TRBV4-1,TRBD1,-,TRBJ1-6
CASSDEGNYGYTF,TGCGCCAGCAGTGACGAGGGTAACTATGGCTACACCTTC,TRBV10-2,-,-,TRBJ1-2
CASSQGRGEQYF,TGTGCCAGCAGCCAAGGACGGGGCGAGCAGTACTTC,TRBV14,-,-,TRBJ2-7
CASSPTMGQGDIQYF,TGTGCCAGCTCACCTACCATGGGACAGGGAGACATTCAGTACTTC,TRBV18,TRBD1,-,TRBJ2-4
CAWSVPRATIYF,TGTGCCTGGAGTGTACCCCGGGCCACCATATATTTT,TRBV30,-,-,TRBJ1-3